This T cell receptor beta chain was identified during a study of blood T cell repertoires in COVID-19. About the study: The samples span acute and convalescent COVID-19 from the United States, Italy and Spain. In each case, the material was cDNA or gDNA derived from T cells, B-cell-depleted T cells, or PBMCs.

Authors' data handling: Reference gene primer amplification in the assay estimated nucleated cell counts. Clones were sequenced by immunoSEQ multiplex PCR, and TCRdb holds only the in-frame ones, with some missing. That table is the source of V, J and clone size, and D and trimming were worked out from the DNA. Of 200,000 to 250,000 clones in the sample, more than 70% are singletons; the top ten hold about 2.5%. V lost 7 bases and J 2 bases, leaving 15 bases between the germline ends. The CDR3 is 16 residues long. Germline-derived CDR1 and CDR2 are SEHNR and FQNEAQ (reference sequence). The material sequenced was peripheral blood. V gene TRBV7-9 combines with J gene TRBJ1-6; the D gene is possibly TRBD1 (5 bases). The receptor was derived from a woman aged 55-69 years with acute or convalescent COVID-19. For the CDR3, the DNA is TGTGCCAGCACCACGACCGGGGGGGCCTATAATTCACCCCTCCACTTT. This codes for CASTTTGGAYNSPLHF.